Below, 4 T cell receptor beta chains from the same sample are listed, as sequenced in a study of multiple sclerosis patients with progressive multifocal leukoencephalopathy (dated by TCRdb to about 2019). This specimen's time point label, per the study, means: time of PML onset. The treatment or condition label of this sample denotes: on natalizumab therapy at sampling. Libraries were prepared through the immunoSEQ multiplex PCR assay. This immuneACCESS table, as held by TCRdb, lists in-frame sequences with V and J called but not all clones. Of the missing ones, under half trace to an unresolved V gene in checked studies; the others have no known cause. Across this sample there are 25,000 to 35,000 clones, with around 83% seen only once. The top ten constitute over 10% of the sample. The sequences come from PBMCs, collected from a patient treated with natalizumab. The receptors stem from a woman in her twenties or thirties with progressive multifocal leukoencephalopathy.

The V and J genes are TRBV7-2 and TRBJ1-6; no clear D gene. V was cut by 2 bases and J by 3 bases, with 8 bases left in between. The germline V gene encodes CDR1 SGHTA and CDR2 FQGNSA. This CDR3 spans 15 amino acids. The chain's CDR3 is CASSLMGGYNSPLHF. In DNA, the CDR3 is TGTGCCAGCAGCTTAATGGGAGGCTATAATTCACCCCTCCACTTT.

The V call is TRBV19, the J call TRBJ2-5; unclear D gene. Per the germline V gene, CDR1 is LNHDA and CDR2 is SQIVND (reference sequence). Trimming took off 3 bases at V and 5 bases at J, with 10 bases between the two ends. This CDR3 is 13 amino acids long. The CDR3 spells CASSMARRETQYF. CDR3 nucleotide sequence: TGTGCCAGTAGTATGGCGCGGCGGGAGACCCAGTACTTC.

V gene TRBV19 combines with J gene TRBJ2-5; D is perhaps TRBD1 (6 bases). The CDR3 runs to 14 residues. V was pared by 6 bases and J by 2 bases, with 13 bases between. The germline V gene encodes CDR1 LNHDA and CDR2 SQIVND (reference sequence). The CDR3 here is CASRPLGTQETQYF. CDR3 sequence (DNA): TGTGCCAGTAGACCACTCGGGACACAAGAGACCCAGTACTTC.

This chain uses TRBV9 with TRBJ1-3, with 9 bases matching TRBD1. Germline-derived CDR1 and CDR2 are SGDLS and YYNGEE. Trimming took 0 bases from V and 4 from J; bases not matched to a gene: 5. CDR3 length: 16 residues. CDR3 sequence: CASSVGRDRAGNTIYF. The CDR3 region has the DNA TGTGCCAGCAGCGTAGGACGGGACAGGGCCGGAAACACCATATATTTT.